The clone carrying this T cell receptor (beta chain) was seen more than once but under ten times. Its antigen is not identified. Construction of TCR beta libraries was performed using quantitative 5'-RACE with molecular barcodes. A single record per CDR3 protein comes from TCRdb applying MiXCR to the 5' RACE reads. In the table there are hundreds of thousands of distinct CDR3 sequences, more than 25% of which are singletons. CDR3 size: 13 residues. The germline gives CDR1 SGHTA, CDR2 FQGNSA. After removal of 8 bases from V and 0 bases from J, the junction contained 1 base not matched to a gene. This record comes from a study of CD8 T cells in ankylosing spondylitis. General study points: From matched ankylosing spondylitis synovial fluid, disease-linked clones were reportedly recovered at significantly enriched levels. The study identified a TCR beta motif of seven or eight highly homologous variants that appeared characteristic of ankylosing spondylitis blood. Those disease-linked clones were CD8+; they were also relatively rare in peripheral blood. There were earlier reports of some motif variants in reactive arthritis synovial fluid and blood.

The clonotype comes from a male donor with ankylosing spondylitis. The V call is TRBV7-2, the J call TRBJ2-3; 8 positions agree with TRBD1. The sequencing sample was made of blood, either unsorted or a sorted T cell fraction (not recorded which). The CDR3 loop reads CASDRGSTDTQYF. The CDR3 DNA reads TGTGCCAGCGACAGGGGTAGCACAGATACGCAGTATTTT.